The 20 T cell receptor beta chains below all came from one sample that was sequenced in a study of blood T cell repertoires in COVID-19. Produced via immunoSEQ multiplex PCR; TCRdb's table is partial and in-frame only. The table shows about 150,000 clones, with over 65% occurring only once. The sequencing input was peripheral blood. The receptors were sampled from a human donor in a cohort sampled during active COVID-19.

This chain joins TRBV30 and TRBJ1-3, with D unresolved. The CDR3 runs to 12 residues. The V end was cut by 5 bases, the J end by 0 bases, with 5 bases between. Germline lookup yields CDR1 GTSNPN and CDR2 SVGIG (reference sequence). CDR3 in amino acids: CAWSPSGNTIYF. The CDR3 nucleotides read TGTGCCTGGTCTCCCTCTGGAAACACCATATATTTT.

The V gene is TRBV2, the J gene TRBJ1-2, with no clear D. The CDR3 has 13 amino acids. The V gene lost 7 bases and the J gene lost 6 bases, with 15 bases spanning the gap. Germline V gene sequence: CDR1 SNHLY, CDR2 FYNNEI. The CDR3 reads CASMGDGADGYTF. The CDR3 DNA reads TGTGCCAGCATGGGAGATGGAGCTGATGGCTACACCTTC.

The DNA for the CDR3 is TGTGCCAGCAGTGAACCCGGGACAGCATACTCATGGCAGTTCTTC. Residues: CASSEPGTAYSWQFF. V usage is TRBV6-1 and J usage is TRBJ2-1; TRBD1 aligns across 7 bases. V lost 2 bases, J lost 12 bases, and 13 bases stayed unmatched. Germline loops: CDR1 MNHNS, CDR2 SASEGT. The length of the CDR3 is 15 residues.

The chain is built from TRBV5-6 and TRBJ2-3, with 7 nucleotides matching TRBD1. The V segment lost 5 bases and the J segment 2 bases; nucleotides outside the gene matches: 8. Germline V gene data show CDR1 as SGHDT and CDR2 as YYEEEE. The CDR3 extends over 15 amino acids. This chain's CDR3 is CASSLQGIFTDTQYF. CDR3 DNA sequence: TGTGCCAGCAGTCTACAGGGGATATTCACAGATACGCAGTATTTT.

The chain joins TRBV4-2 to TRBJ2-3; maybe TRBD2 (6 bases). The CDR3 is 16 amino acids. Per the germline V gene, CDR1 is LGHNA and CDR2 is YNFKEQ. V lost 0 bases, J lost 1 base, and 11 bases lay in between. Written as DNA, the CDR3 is TGTGCCAGCAGCCAAGAGGGGGGATCGGGCACAGATACGCAGTATTTT. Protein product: CASSQEGGSGTDTQYF.

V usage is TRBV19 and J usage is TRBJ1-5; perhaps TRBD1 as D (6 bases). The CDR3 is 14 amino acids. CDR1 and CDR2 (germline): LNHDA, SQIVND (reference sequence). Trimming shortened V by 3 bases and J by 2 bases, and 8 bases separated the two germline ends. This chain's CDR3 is CASSMGAGNQPQHF. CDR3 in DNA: TGTGCCAGTAGTATGGGGGCAGGCAATCAGCCCCAGCATTTT.

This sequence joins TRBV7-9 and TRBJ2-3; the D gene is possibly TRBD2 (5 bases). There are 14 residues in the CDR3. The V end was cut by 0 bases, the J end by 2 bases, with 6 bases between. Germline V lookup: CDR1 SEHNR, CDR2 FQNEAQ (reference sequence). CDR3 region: CASSLAGDTDTQYF. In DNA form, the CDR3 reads TGTGCCAGCAGCTTAGCGGGAGACACAGATACGCAGTATTTT.

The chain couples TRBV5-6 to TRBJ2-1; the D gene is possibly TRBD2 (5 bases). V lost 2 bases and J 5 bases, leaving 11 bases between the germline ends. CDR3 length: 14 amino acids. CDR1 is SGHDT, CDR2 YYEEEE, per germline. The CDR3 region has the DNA TGTGCCAGCAGCTTCTCTAGCTGGAACAATGAGCAGTTCTTC. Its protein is CASSFSSWNNEQFF.

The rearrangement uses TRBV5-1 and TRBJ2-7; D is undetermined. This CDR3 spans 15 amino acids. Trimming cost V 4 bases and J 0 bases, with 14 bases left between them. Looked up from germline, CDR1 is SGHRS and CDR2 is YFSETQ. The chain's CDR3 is CASSPGHSGSYEQYF. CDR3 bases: TGCGCCAGCAGCCCTGGTCACAGTGGCTCCTACGAGCAGTACTTC.

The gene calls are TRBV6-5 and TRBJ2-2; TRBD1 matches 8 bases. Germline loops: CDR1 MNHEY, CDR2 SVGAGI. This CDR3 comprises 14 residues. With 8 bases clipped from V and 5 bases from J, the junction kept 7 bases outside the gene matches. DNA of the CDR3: TGTGCCAGCGCCCAGGACAGGGAAACCGGGGAGCTGTTTTTT. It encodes CASAQDRETGELFF.

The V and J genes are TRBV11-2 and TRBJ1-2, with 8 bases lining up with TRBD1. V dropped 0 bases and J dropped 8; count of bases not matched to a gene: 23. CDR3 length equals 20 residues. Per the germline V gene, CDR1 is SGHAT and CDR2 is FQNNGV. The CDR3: CASSLDNEGDGNQGAQGYTF. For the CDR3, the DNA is TGTGCCAGCAGCTTAGATAACGAGGGTGACGGAAACCAGGGGGCGCAAGGCTACACCTTC.

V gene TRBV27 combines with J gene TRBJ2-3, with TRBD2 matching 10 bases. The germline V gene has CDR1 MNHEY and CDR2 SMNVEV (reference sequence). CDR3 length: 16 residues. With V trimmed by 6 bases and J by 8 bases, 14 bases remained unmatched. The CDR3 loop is CASRARLAGVWSTQYF. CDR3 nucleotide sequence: TGTGCCAGCAGAGCCAGACTAGCGGGTGTTTGGAGTACGCAGTATTTT.

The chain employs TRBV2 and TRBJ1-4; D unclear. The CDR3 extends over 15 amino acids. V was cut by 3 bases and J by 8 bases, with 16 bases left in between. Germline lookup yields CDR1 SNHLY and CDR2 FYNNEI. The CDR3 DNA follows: TGTGCCAGCAGTGATGAGGCAGAGGAAATCGAAAAACTGTTTTTT. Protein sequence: CASSDEAEEIEKLFF.

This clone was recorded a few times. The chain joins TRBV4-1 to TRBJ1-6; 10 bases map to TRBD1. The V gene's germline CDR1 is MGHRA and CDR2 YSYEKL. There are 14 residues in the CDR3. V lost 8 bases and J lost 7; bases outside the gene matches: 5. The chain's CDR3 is CASVWDRGNSPLHF. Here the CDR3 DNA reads TGCGCCAGCGTTTGGGACAGGGGAAATTCACCCCTCCACTTT.

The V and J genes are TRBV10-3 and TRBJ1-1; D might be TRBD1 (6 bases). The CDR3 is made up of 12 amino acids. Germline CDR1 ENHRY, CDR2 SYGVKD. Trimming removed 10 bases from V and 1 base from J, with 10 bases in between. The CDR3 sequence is CATLGGNTEAFF. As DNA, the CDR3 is TGTGCCACCCTAGGGGGGAACACTGAAGCTTTCTTT.

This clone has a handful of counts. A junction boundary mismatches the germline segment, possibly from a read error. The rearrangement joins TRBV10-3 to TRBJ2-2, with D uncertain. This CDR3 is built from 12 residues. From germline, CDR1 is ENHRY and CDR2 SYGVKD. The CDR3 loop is CAITENTVELFF. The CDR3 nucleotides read TGTGCCATCACGGAGAACACCGTGGAGCTGTTTTTT.

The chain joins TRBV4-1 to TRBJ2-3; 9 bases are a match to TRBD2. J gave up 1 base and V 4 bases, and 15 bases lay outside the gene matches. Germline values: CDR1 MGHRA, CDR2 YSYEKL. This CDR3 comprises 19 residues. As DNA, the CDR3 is TGCGCCAGCAGCCCTATCGAGGCGGGGGGGCCGTCGGGCACAGATACGCAGTATTTT. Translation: CASSPIEAGGPSGTDTQYF.

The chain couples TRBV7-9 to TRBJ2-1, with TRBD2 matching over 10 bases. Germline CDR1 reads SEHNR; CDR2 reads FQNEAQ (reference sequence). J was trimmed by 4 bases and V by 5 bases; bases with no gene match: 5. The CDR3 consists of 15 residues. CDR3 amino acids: CASSNLAGAYNEQFF. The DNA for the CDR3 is TGTGCCAGCAGCAACCTAGCGGGAGCTTACAATGAGCAGTTCTTC.

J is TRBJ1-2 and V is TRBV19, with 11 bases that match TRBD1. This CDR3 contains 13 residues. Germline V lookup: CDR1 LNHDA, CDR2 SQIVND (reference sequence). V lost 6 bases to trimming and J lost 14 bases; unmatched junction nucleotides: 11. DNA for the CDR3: TGTGCCAGTAGAACCTGGGGACAGGGGGGCAGGACCTTC. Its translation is CASRTWGQGGRTF.

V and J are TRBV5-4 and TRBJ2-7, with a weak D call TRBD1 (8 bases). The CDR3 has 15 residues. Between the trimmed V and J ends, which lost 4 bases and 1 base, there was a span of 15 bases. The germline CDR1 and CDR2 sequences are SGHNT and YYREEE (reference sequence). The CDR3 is CASSLDREGSYEQYF. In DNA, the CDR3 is TGTGCCAGCAGCCTGGACAGGGAGGGGTCCTACGAGCAGTACTTC.